The 23 T cell receptor beta chains reported below all come from one sample, sequenced in a study of blood T cell repertoires in COVID-19. Libraries were prepared by immunoSEQ multiplex PCR; TCRdb keeps only in-frame clonotypes and omits some of them. The sample shows approximately 120,000 clones, 80% of them seen only once. Sample: peripheral blood. These receptors were taken from a human donor in a cohort sampled during active COVID-19.

The chain carries TRBV7-8 and TRBJ1-2, with D possibly being TRBD1 (5 bases). V lost 5 bases to trimming and J lost 0 bases, with 10 bases between them. Germline V lookup: CDR1 SGHVS, CDR2 FQNEAQ. CDR3 length: 14 amino acids. CDR3 in DNA: TGTGCCAGCAGCGTCAGGGATCCTAACTATGGCTACACCTTC. This sequence encodes CASSVRDPNYGYTF.

This CDR3 reads CASSLLAGAKEQYF. The CDR3 nucleotides read TGTGCCAGCAGCTTACTAGCGGGAGCGAAGGAGCAGTACTTC. V usage is TRBV5-8 and J usage is TRBJ2-7; 11 bases are a match to TRBD2. V lost 2 bases and J lost 7; bases outside the gene matches: 5. The CDR3 length is 14 residues. Germline V gene data show CDR1 as SGHTS and CDR2 as YDEGEE. Using reference TRBV5-8 and TRBJ2-7 for the parts outside the CDR3, the full variable domain is EAGVTQSPTHLIKTRGQQATLRCSPISGHTSVYWYQQALGLGLQFLLWYDEGEERNRGNFPPRFSGRQFPNYSSELNVNALELEDSALYLCASSLLAGAKEQYFGPGTRLTVT.

This chain joins TRBV30 and TRBJ2-2; 11 nucleotides align to TRBD1. From germline, CDR1 is GTSNPN and CDR2 SVGIG (reference sequence). The CDR3 is 13 residues long. V was pared by 7 bases and J by 5 bases, with 3 bases of the junction left unmatched. The CDR3 here is CASDRGQTGELFF. The CDR3 nucleotides are TGTGCCTCGGACAGGGGGCAGACCGGGGAGCTGTTTTTT.

This chain connects TRBV5-1 to TRBJ2-2; 8 bases line up with TRBD1. The CDR3 extends over 17 amino acids. Germline V lookup: CDR1 SGHRS, CDR2 YFSETQ. V shed 4 bases and J 2 bases; nucleotides not matched to a gene: 10. The chain's CDR3 is CASSRPGGGINTGELFF. In DNA form, the CDR3 reads TGCGCCAGCAGCAGACCAGGGGGCGGGATTAACACCGGGGAGCTGTTTTTT.

The gene calls are TRBV19 and TRBJ2-7; 8 bases map to TRBD1. This CDR3 has 16 amino acids. V shed 6 bases, J shed 3 bases, and the junction held 13 bases outside the gene matches. The germline CDR1 and CDR2 sequences are LNHDA and SQIVND (reference sequence). The CDR3 region has the DNA TGTGCCAGTAGCAATGCCGGGACAGGAATAATCTACGAGCAGTACTTC. Amino acids: CASSNAGTGIIYEQYF.

This chain connects TRBV5-5 to TRBJ1-5, with D perhaps matching TRBD1 (5 bases). The germline V gene encodes CDR1 SGHKS and CDR2 YYEKEE (reference sequence). CDR3 length: 13 residues. Trimming pared 0 bases from V and 7 bases from J, leaving 8 bases between. The CDR3 protein is CASSLGGHQPQHF. In DNA form, the CDR3 reads TGTGCCAGCAGCTTGGGGGGCCACCAGCCCCAGCATTTT.

The chain combines TRBV6-5 with TRBJ1-1, with a possible D match to TRBD1 (6 bases). The germline V gene encodes CDR1 MNHEY and CDR2 SVGAGI. There are 15 residues in the CDR3. The ends were cut back, 4 bases at V and 1 base at J, with 13 bases in the middle. The CDR3 region has the DNA TGTGCCAGCAGTTCAACTGGACAGAAGAACACTGAAGCTTTCTTT. Its translation: CASSSTGQKNTEAFF.

This clone was observed a handful of times. The chain combines TRBV7-6 with TRBJ2-1, with no clear D. Trimming removed 5 bases at V and 1 base at J, with 3 bases between. The CDR3 loop spans 12 amino acids. CDR1 and CDR2 (germline): SGHVS, FNYEAQ. This CDR3 reads CASSQSYNEQFF. The CDR3 DNA sequence: TGTGCCAGCAGCCAGTCCTACAATGAGCAGTTCTTC.

In this sample, this clone turned up once. This chain joins TRBV24-1 and TRBJ1-1; 9 nucleotides line up with TRBD1. The germline V gene encodes CDR1 KGHDR and CDR2 SFDVKD. With 3 bases clipped from V and 2 bases from J, the junction kept 3 bases outside the gene matches. The length of the CDR3 is 15 residues. The CDR3 reads CATSDPGQGNTEAFF. The CDR3 DNA reads as TGTGCCACCAGTGATCCGGGACAGGGTAACACTGAAGCTTTCTTT.

There are a few counts of this clone. The genes are TRBV12-5 and TRBJ2-1, with 10 bases fitting TRBD1. V was clipped by 5 bases and J by 2 bases; unmatched bases: 6. Germline CDR1 reads LGHNT; CDR2 reads FRNRAP. CDR3 size: 16 residues. The CDR3 bases are TGTGCTAGTGGTCCGGGGGGGACAGGGGCCTACAATGAGCAGTTCTTC. Translating it yields CASGPGGTGAYNEQFF.

The genes are TRBV19 and TRBJ1-2, with D possibly matching TRBD1 (6 bases). The CDR3 length is 15 residues. From germline, CDR1 is LNHDA and CDR2 SQIVND (reference sequence). V was pared by 5 bases and J by 2 bases, with 15 bases between. The CDR3 sequence: CASSVMGAQNYGYTF. CDR3 coding DNA: TGTGCCAGTAGTGTTATGGGGGCGCAGAACTATGGCTACACCTTC.

This chain links TRBV18 with TRBJ2-7; D gene ambiguous. V was cut by 2 bases and J by 6 bases, with 17 bases left in between. CDR3 size: 15 residues. Germline-derived CDR1 and CDR2 are KGHSH and LQKENI. This CDR3 reads CASSPFASRPGEQYF. CDR3 DNA sequence: TGTGCCAGCTCACCATTTGCGAGCCGTCCAGGCGAGCAGTACTTC. Together with reference TRBV18 and TRBJ2-7, the CDR3 gives the full variable domain: NAGVMQNPRHLVRRRGQEARLRCSPMKGHSHVYWYRQLPEEGLKFMVYLQKENIIDESGMPKERFSAEFPKEGPSILRIQQVVRGDSAAYFCASSPFASRPGEQYFGPGTRLTVT.

This clone turned up a few times. The chain combines TRBV3-1 (or the pseudogene TRBV3-2) with TRBJ2-1, with a possible D match to TRBD1 (6 bases). The CDR3 is 16 amino acids. The V gene's germline CDR1 is LGHDT and CDR2 YNNKEL (reference sequence). V was trimmed by 3 bases and J by 8 bases, leaving 20 bases between them. The CDR3 bases are TGTGCCAGCAGCCACATAGCCCAGGGGTTCGGACATGAGCAGTTCTTC. This sequence encodes CASSHIAQGFGHEQFF.

The CDR3, as DNA: TGTGCCAGCAGCTTAGATTATTTGGCCCCTGAGCAGTTCTTC. This gives the protein CASSLDYLAPEQFF. The chain is built from TRBV7-2 and TRBJ2-1; the D is unclear. CDR1 is SGHTA and CDR2 is FQGNSA in the germline V gene. Trimming took 1 base from V and 9 from J, leaving 13 bases between them. CDR3 size: 14 residues.

The chain links TRBV7-9 to TRBJ2-7; the D is unclear. The CDR3 loop spans 14 amino acids. Germline lookup yields CDR1 SEHNR and CDR2 FQNEAQ (reference sequence). Trimming took off 1 base at V and 0 bases at J, with 7 bases between the two ends. DNA for the CDR3: TGTGCCAGCAGCTTAGACTCGTACTCCTACGAGCAGTACTTC. The encoded protein is CASSLDSYSYEQYF.

This clone was seen once. The rearrangement joins TRBV2 to TRBJ2-2; 7 bases are a match to TRBD2. V trimming: 6 bases; J trimming: 1 base; junction bases outside the gene matches: 2. The CDR3 consists of 14 residues. CDR1 and CDR2 (germline): SNHLY, FYNNEI. The CDR3 region has the DNA TGTGCCAGCAGGGCGGGAGAGAACACCGGGGAGCTGTTTTTT. It translates to CASRAGENTGELFF.

The rearrangement links TRBV28 to TRBJ1-1; the match to TRBD1 covers 7 bases. Looked up from germline, CDR1 is MDHEN and CDR2 is SYDVKM. This CDR3 contains 14 residues. V gave up 6 bases and J gave up 4 bases; unmatched junction bases: 8. This CDR3 is CASRPGGSGTEAFF. The CDR3 bases are TGTGCCAGCAGGCCAGGGGGTAGCGGCACTGAAGCTTTCTTT. The full variable domain, its missing parts supplied by reference TRBV28 and TRBJ1-1, is DVKVTQSSRYLVKRTGEKVFLECVQDMDHENMFWYRQDPGLGLRLIYFSYDVKMKEKGDIPEGYSVSREKKERFSLILESASTNQTSMYLCASRPGGSGTEAFFGQGTRLTVV.

In its sample, this clone was seen a few times. The chain combines TRBV29-1 with TRBJ2-3, with D hard to call. Germline CDR1 SQVTM, CDR2 ANQGSEA. The ends were cut back, 8 bases at V and 8 bases at J, with 14 bases in the middle. The CDR3 is 11 residues long. CDR3 sequence (DNA): TGCAGCTCAACATCGCCTGCTACGCAGTATTTT. This sequence encodes CSSTSPATQYF.

The chain joins TRBV10-1 to TRBJ1-4; 11 bases agree with TRBD1. The junction had 8 bases not matched to a gene; V was cut back by 5 bases and J by 9 bases. The CDR3 loop spans 15 amino acids. Germline CDR1 reads WNHNN; CDR2 reads SYGVQD (reference sequence). DNA of the CDR3: TGCGCCAGCAGTAAACCGGGACAGGGGGTTAAAAAACTGTTTTTT. Protein sequence: CASSKPGQGVKKLFF.

This sequence joins TRBV5-1 and TRBJ2-3; TRBD2 matches at 11 bases. The CDR3 length is 15 residues. Per germline, CDR1 SGHRS and CDR2 YFSETQ. Trimming took 4 bases from V and 5 from J; bases not matched to a gene: 6. As DNA, the CDR3 is TGCGCCAGCAGCATTGGACTAGCGGGCGGAGATACGCAGTATTTT. Amino acids: CASSIGLAGGDTQYF.

This clone was picked up a small number of times. The chain links TRBV15 to TRBJ2-1; D not resolved. V shed 0 bases and J shed 0 bases, with 15 bases lying between them. The CDR3 runs to 18 residues. CDR1 and CDR2 from the germline V gene are LNHNV and YYDKDF (reference sequence). The CDR3 is CATSREVGRPSSYNEQFF. Written as DNA, the CDR3 is TGTGCCACCAGCAGAGAGGTTGGGCGCCCGAGCTCCTACAATGAGCAGTTCTTC.

This clone was seen more than once but under ten times. The chain recombines TRBV7-2 with TRBJ2-7, with D hard to call. There are 14 residues in the CDR3. V lost 5 bases and J 7 bases, leaving 18 bases between the germline ends. In germline, CDR1 is SGHTA, CDR2 FQGNSA. CDR3 loop: CASSQARHSLEQYF. Written as DNA, the CDR3 is TGTGCCAGCAGCCAGGCGCGCCACTCTTTGGAGCAGTACTTC.

The V gene is TRBV24-1, the J gene TRBJ2-3; perhaps TRBD2 as D (5 bases). The CDR3 is 15 amino acids. CDR1 and CDR2 from the germline V gene are KGHDR and SFDVKD. Trimming cost V 6 bases and J 2 bases, with 14 bases left between them. The CDR3 nucleotides are TGTGCCACCAGTAAGGGAGACTTTAACACAGATACGCAGTATTTT. Its translation: CATSKGDFNTDTQYF.